The rows below give T cell receptor beta chains drawn from one sample of a study of beta chain features in type 1 diabetes. Sequencing used immunoSEQ multiplex PCR; TCRdb keeps in-frame clones, though not all of them. The sample yields over 500,000 clones, around 15% seen once. The source material was naive CD4+ T cells from blood. Receptor source: a man aged 18 to 30 in good health. Both conserved end residues are part of each CDR3. A D gene is named only where the DNA matches it firmly. Rows may omit the clone size; those that give it use once, few, many or a size class.

v_gene	j_gene	abundance	d_gene	CDR3aa	CDR3nt
TRBV27	TRBJ1-3	few	TRBD1	CASRRTGSGNTIYF	TGTGCCAGCAGGAGGACAGGATCTGGAAACACCATATATTTT
TRBV6-5	TRBJ2-3	.	TRBD2	CASFAGGRTDTQYF	TGTGCCAGTTTTGCGGGGGGCCGCACAGATACGCAGTATTTT
TRBV7-2	TRBJ2-3	.	.	CASSLAPGLFTF	TGTGCCAGCAGCTTAGCTCCGGGACTCTTCACTTTT
TRBV7-3	TRBJ1-6	few	.	CASSPRGSGSPLHF	TGTGCCAGCAGCCCCCGAGGGTCAGGTTCACCCCTCCACTTT
TRBV5-4	TRBJ2-5	few	.	CASSSDVLETQYF	TGTGCCAGCAGCTCGGACGTACTCGAGACCCAGTACTTC
TRBV4-1	TRBJ1-4	.	TRBD1	CASSRTGGEKLFF	TGCGCCAGCAGCCGGACAGGGGGTGAAAAACTGTTTTTT
TRBV18	TRBJ2-7	.	TRBD1	CASSPDRGIHEQYF	TGTGCCAGCTCACCAGACAGGGGTATCCACGAGCAGTACTTC
TRBV7-2	TRBJ2-7	few	TRBD1	CASSSVTGSYEQYF	TGTGCCAGCAGCTCGGTGACAGGGTCCTACGAGCAGTACTTC
TRBV27	TRBJ1-1	.	.	CASRINTEAFF	TGTGCCAGCAGGATAAACACTGAAGCTTTCTTT
TRBV9	TRBJ2-2	.	TRBD2	CASRRTSGSGELFF	TGTGCCAGCAGACGGACTAGCGGTTCCGGGGAGCTGTTTTTT
TRBV9	TRBJ2-7	once	.	CASSVFRSYEQYF	TGTGCCAGCAGCGTATTCAGATCCTACGAGCAGTACTTC
TRBV25-1	TRBJ1-3	few	.	CASSELGRAISGNTIYF	TGTGCCAGCAGTGAATTGGGCAGGGCTATCTCTGGAAACACCATATATTTT
TRBV6-1	TRBJ1-1	.	.	CASSEVRGRAFF	TGTGCCAGCAGTGAAGTGAGGGGTCGAGCTTTCTTT